The 15 T cell receptor beta chains presented below share a single source sample, sequenced in a study of blood T cell repertoires in COVID-19. The assay was immunoSEQ multiplex PCR, and TCRdb's table has in-frame clones only and misses some. The repertoire holds approximately 120,000 clones, with around 70% as singletons. The material sequenced was peripheral blood. The receptor set was obtained from a man aged 55 to 69 with acute or convalescent COVID-19.

The rearrangement uses TRBV5-1 and TRBJ2-1; 8 nucleotides match TRBD2. Germline V gene sequence: CDR1 SGHRS, CDR2 YFSETQ. V dropped 0 bases and J dropped 1; count of bases not matched to a gene: 9. This CDR3 has 18 amino acids. DNA for the CDR3: TGCGCCAGCAGCTTGGCCGTCTTCGGGACTAGTTCCTACAATGAGCAGTTCTTC. Protein product: CASSLAVFGTSSYNEQFF.

V is TRBV9 and J is TRBJ2-7, with D uncertain. V was shortened by 4 bases and J by 0 bases, with 8 bases between the two germline ends. The CDR3 length is 13 residues. The V gene's germline CDR1 is SGDLS and CDR2 YYNGEE. CDR3 region: CASSSWSSYEQYF. For the CDR3, the DNA is TGTGCCAGCAGCAGCTGGAGCTCCTACGAGCAGTACTTC.

This chain joins TRBV7-8 and TRBJ2-3; 8 bases map to TRBD2. With 7 bases clipped from V and 0 bases from J, the junction kept 6 bases outside the gene matches. This CDR3 is 15 amino acids long. In germline, CDR1 is SGHVS, CDR2 FQNEAQ. CDR3 residues: CASTLSGTSTDTQYF. The CDR3 DNA reads TGTGCCAGCACCCTTAGCGGGACCAGCACAGATACGCAGTATTTT.

The table lists this clone with many counts. The J gene is TRBJ1-3, the V gene TRBV11-2; a possible D gene is TRBD1 (5 bases). The V end lost 5 bases, the J end lost 4 bases, and 18 bases lay between the germline ends. Germline lookup yields CDR1 SGHAT and CDR2 FQNNGV. The CDR3 length is 16 residues. The DNA of the CDR3 is TGTGCCAGCAGCCCGATTTCTTCCAGGGCCGGAAACACCATATATTTT. It yields the protein CASSPISSRAGNTIYF. Complete variable domain (other parts from reference TRBV11-2 and TRBJ1-3): EAGVAQSPRYKIIEKRQSVAFWCNPISGHATLYWYQQILGQGPKLLIQFQNNGVVDDSQLPKDRFSAERLKGVDSTLKIQPAKLEDSAVYLCASSPISSRAGNTIYFGEGSWLTVV.

The chain employs TRBV7-6 and TRBJ1-2; 8 positions match TRBD1. The V gene's germline CDR1 is SGHVS and CDR2 FNYEAQ. CDR3 length: 13 residues. With V trimmed by 5 bases and J by 3 bases, 2 bases remained unmatched. The CDR3 loop is CASSPGQDYGYTF. DNA for the CDR3: TGTGCCAGCAGCCCGGGACAGGACTATGGCTACACCTTC.

This chain links TRBV5-1 with TRBJ2-3, with D maybe TRBD2 (6 bases). There are 16 residues in the CDR3. Germline V CDR1 and CDR2: SGHRS, YFSETQ. V was shortened by 4 bases and J by 2 bases, with 17 bases between the two germline ends. The CDR3 DNA reads as TGCGCCAGCAGCGCCGGGACTCTAACTGCCACAGATACGCAGTATTTT. Residues: CASSAGTLTATDTQYF.

The rearrangement joins TRBV14 to TRBJ1-2, with 7 bases lining up with TRBD1. The length of the CDR3 is 13 residues. V shed 4 bases and J 4 bases; nucleotides not matched to a gene: 3. From germline, CDR1 is SGHDN and CDR2 FVKESK. The CDR3 reads CASSPTGFYGYTF. The CDR3 nucleotides read TGTGCCAGCAGCCCGACAGGGTTCTATGGCTACACCTTC.

The genes are TRBV24-1 and TRBJ1-1; 9 bases align to TRBD1. There are 18 residues in the CDR3. J lost 2 bases, V lost 4 bases, and 13 bases had no gene match. Germline V gene lookup returns CDR1 KGHDR and CDR2 SFDVKD. Here the CDR3 reads CATSDFLQGAFLNTEAFF. Here the CDR3 DNA reads TGTGCCACCAGTGACTTCCTACAGGGGGCCTTTCTTAACACTGAAGCTTTCTTT.

This chain joins TRBV9 and TRBJ2-5; D may be TRBD2 (5 bases). The CDR3 covers 14 residues. From germline, CDR1 is SGDLS and CDR2 YYNGEE. V was pared by 2 bases and J by 0 bases, with 8 bases between. The CDR3 region has the DNA TGTGCCAGCAGCGTCCGAGGGAACCAAGAGACCCAGTACTTC. It specifies CASSVRGNQETQYF.

In its sample, this clone was seen many times. The chain has TRBV20-1 and TRBJ1-2; D is possibly TRBD1 (5 bases). The germline V gene has CDR1 DFQATT and CDR2 SNEGSKA (reference sequence). The CDR3 runs 15 residues. V lost 3 bases, J lost 7 bases, and 21 bases lay in between. The CDR3 loop is CSASNRSPLGAGYTF. The CDR3 DNA is TGCAGTGCTAGTAACCGGAGCCCATTAGGGGCTGGCTACACCTTC.

This sequence joins TRBV7-9 and TRBJ2-2, with D possibly being TRBD1 (6 bases). Trimming took off 5 bases at V and 5 bases at J, with 15 bases between the two ends. The CDR3 is 15 amino acids. CDR1 SEHNR and CDR2 FQNEAQ come from the germline V gene (reference sequence). The CDR3: CASSIRLQGTGELFF. The CDR3 nucleotides are TGTGCCAGCAGCATAAGGTTACAGGGAACCGGGGAGCTGTTTTTT.

The chain employs TRBV2 and TRBJ2-3; 11 bases line up with TRBD2. CDR1 is SNHLY and CDR2 is FYNNEI in the germline V gene. The junction had 13 bases not matched to a gene; V was cut back by 7 bases and J by 4 bases. The CDR3 runs to 17 residues. In nucleotides, the CDR3 is TGTGCCAGCACAGCCGTCTTACTAGCGGGGGTGTCAGATACGCAGTATTTT. Protein: CASTAVLLAGVSDTQYF.

This clone was picked up a small number of times. The chain uses TRBV30 and TRBJ2-7; D remains ambiguous. CDR3 length: 13 amino acids. V lost 0 bases, J lost 3 bases, and 9 bases lay in between. CDR1 is GTSNPN, CDR2 SVGIG, per germline (reference sequence). The CDR3 sequence: CAWSVLAYYEQYF. In DNA, the CDR3 is TGTGCCTGGAGTGTACTCGCCTACTACGAGCAGTACTTC.

CDR3 sequence reads: CASSQGFSNEKLFF. CDR3 DNA: TGTGCCAGCAGCCAAGGGTTTAGCAATGAAAAACTGTTTTTT. This chain uses TRBV4-2 with TRBJ1-4; D is uncertain. Trimming left V 1 base short and J 5 bases short, with 8 bases between. The CDR3 is made up of 14 amino acids. The germline gives CDR1 LGHNA, CDR2 YNFKEQ.

The chain uses TRBV6-5 and TRBJ2-1; 9 bases are a match to TRBD2. The J segment lost 7 bases and the V segment lost 6 bases, leaving 10 bases of the junction unmatched. CDR3 length equals 15 residues. Germline V gene data show CDR1 as MNHEY and CDR2 as SVGAGI. For the CDR3, the DNA is TGTGCCAGCAGCCCACTGGGGACTAGCCAGAATGAGCAGTTCTTC. Translating it yields CASSPLGTSQNEQFF.